Following are 11 T cell receptor beta chains from one sample sequenced in a study of shared clonotypes between healthy human individuals. This table comes from immunoSEQ multiplex PCR, and its TCRdb copy is limited to in-frame clones, with some not included. The table shows hundreds of thousands of clones, with about 95% occurring only once. The sample consisted of naive CD4+ T cells sorted from blood. The sample's subset: CD45RA+ positively selected. These receptors were taken from a woman aged 25 to 39 in good health.

As to this clone: The sample has other DNA sequences that encode this CDR3 too. The V gene is TRBV6-5, the J gene TRBJ1-3, with 7 bases fitting TRBD1. The CDR3 runs to 15 residues. Germline V gives CDR1 MNHEY, CDR2 SVGAGI. V lost 6 bases to trimming and J lost 0 bases; unmatched junction nucleotides: 5. The CDR3 protein is CASSRTGDSGNTIYF. The CDR3 region has the DNA TGTGCCAGCAGCCGTACAGGGGACTCTGGAAACACCATATATTTT.

The V gene is TRBV28, the J gene TRBJ2-7; 11 bases agree with TRBD2. Germline CDR1 MDHEN, CDR2 SYDVKM. The CDR3 contains 15 residues. J was trimmed by 7 bases and V by 3 bases; bases with no gene match: 8. This CDR3 reads CASSFRGTSGREQYF. CDR3 nucleotide sequence: TGTGCCAGCAGTTTCCGGGGGACTAGCGGTAGGGAGCAGTACTTC. The full variable domain, completed using reference TRBV28 and TRBJ2-7, is DVKVTQSSRYLVKRTGEKVFLECVQDMDHENMFWYRQDPGLGLRLIYFSYDVKMKEKGDIPEGYSVSREKKERFSLILESASTNQTSMYLCASSFRGTSGREQYFGPGTRLTVT.

The chain uses TRBV6-1 and TRBJ2-1; weak D call: TRBD2 (5 bases). Germline V gene data show CDR1 as MNHNS and CDR2 as SASEGT. The ends were cut back, 2 bases at V and 6 bases at J, with 8 bases in the middle. There are 13 residues in the CDR3. As DNA, the CDR3 is TGTGCCAGCAGTGAACGGGCGGGCAATGAGCAGTTCTTC. It encodes CASSERAGNEQFF.

The chain employs TRBV18 and TRBJ2-7; TRBD2 aligns across 8 bases. J gave up 5 bases and V 3 bases, and 12 bases lay outside the gene matches. The CDR3 consists of 16 residues. Germline V gives CDR1 KGHSH, CDR2 LQKENI. The CDR3 sequence is CASSPNIQRESHEQYF. The CDR3 DNA sequence: TGTGCCAGCTCACCTAATATACAGCGGGAGTCCCACGAGCAGTACTTC.

The V call is TRBV4-2, the J call TRBJ1-1; 8 bases align to TRBD1. The CDR3 sequence is 15 residues long. Trimming took 5 bases from V and 3 from J; bases not matched to a gene: 8. The germline V gene has CDR1 LGHNA and CDR2 YNFKEQ. CDR3 amino acids: CASSAQQGVDTEAFF. The CDR3 region has the DNA TGTGCCAGCAGCGCCCAACAGGGGGTAGACACTGAAGCTTTCTTT.

This clone was counted once. The CDR3 loop reads CAISLRGDYYEQYF. The CDR3 region has the DNA TGTGCCATCAGCCTCAGGGGGGATTACTACGAGCAGTACTTC. This chain uses TRBV10-3 with TRBJ2-7, with D possibly matching TRBD1 (7 bases). The CDR3 sequence is 14 residues long. Trimming cost V 6 bases and J 3 bases, with 15 bases left between them. Germline V gives CDR1 ENHRY, CDR2 SYGVKD.

This chain links TRBV27 with TRBJ2-1; perhaps TRBD1 as D (7 bases). With 5 bases removed from V and 5 bases from J, the gap between germline ends came to 16 bases. In germline, CDR1 is MNHEY, CDR2 SMNVEV (reference sequence). CDR3 length: 15 amino acids. CDR3 region: CASSGHAGTDNEQFF. The CDR3 DNA follows: TGTGCCAGCAGTGGACACGCGGGGACAGACAATGAGCAGTTCTTC.

This clone was seen just once. V gene TRBV7-9 combines with J gene TRBJ1-2; D is unresolved. There are 15 residues in the CDR3. V dropped 2 bases and J dropped 4 bases, with 14 bases sitting between them. Germline values: CDR1 SEHNR, CDR2 FQNEAQ (reference sequence). The CDR3 nucleotides read TGTGCCAGCAGCTTACGGCGGGCAGGCCTCTATGGCTACACCTTC. This translates into CASSLRRAGLYGYTF. Looking up the rest from reference TRBV7-9 and TRBJ1-2 gives the full variable domain: DTGVSQNPRHKITKRGQNVTFRCDPISEHNRLYWYRQTLGQGPEFLTYFQNEAQLEKSRLLSDRFSAERPKGSFSTLEIQRTEQGDSAMYLCASSLRRAGLYGYTFGSGTRLTVV.

The gene calls are TRBV28 and TRBJ2-7; 8 positions match TRBD1. The CDR3 extends over 15 amino acids. The germline V gene encodes CDR1 MDHEN and CDR2 SYDVKM. With 5 bases clipped from V and 2 bases from J, the junction kept 8 bases outside the gene matches. CDR3: CASSPGDRPAYEQYF. CDR3 nucleotides: TGTGCCAGCAGTCCCGGGGACAGGCCCGCCTACGAGCAGTACTTC.

The rearrangement joins TRBV10-3 to TRBJ1-4, with a tentative D call TRBD1 (6 bases). This CDR3 region has 13 residues. V lost 4 bases and J 5 bases, leaving 8 bases between the germline ends. Germline assignment: CDR1 ENHRY and CDR2 SYGVKD. This CDR3 is CAISGGGNEKLFF. The CDR3 bases are TGTGCCATCAGTGGAGGGGGGAATGAAAAACTGTTTTTT.

The chain is built from TRBV10-3 and TRBJ2-1; 8 bases align to TRBD2. The V gene end was trimmed by 5 bases and the J gene end by 3 bases; junction bases not matched to a gene: 3. The CDR3 sequence is 14 residues long. From germline, CDR1 is ENHRY and CDR2 SYGVKD. The DNA for the CDR3 is TGTGCCATCAGTACGGGACTAGACTACAATGAGCAGTTCTTC. It encodes CAISTGLDYNEQFF.